A single sample gave rise to the 28 T cell receptor beta chains below, sequenced in a study of shared T cell receptors in the human thymus. This table comes from immunoSEQ multiplex PCR, and its TCRdb copy is limited to in-frame clones, with some not included. The data hold tens of thousands of clones, with nearly 95% observed a single time. The sequenced sample consisted of thymocytes. Receptors originate from a human donor.

The rearrangement uses TRBV7-2 and TRBJ1-5; 8 positions agree with TRBD1. The CDR3 is 16 amino acids. Germline-derived CDR1 and CDR2 are SGHTA and FQGNSA. After removal of 5 bases from V and 3 bases from J, the junction contained 9 bases not matched to a gene. CDR3 amino acids: CASSPRPGGFNQPQHF. Written as DNA, the CDR3 is TGTGCCAGCAGCCCTAGGCCAGGGGGCTTCAATCAGCCCCAGCATTTT.

The chain combines TRBV5-4 with TRBJ2-5, with D hard to call. The CDR3 loop spans 13 amino acids. Germline V gives CDR1 SGHNT, CDR2 YYREEE (reference sequence). Trimming stripped 2 bases from V and 2 bases from J, with 7 bases between. This CDR3 is CASSFGHQETQYF. The CDR3 bases are TGTGCCAGCAGCTTCGGGCATCAAGAGACCCAGTACTTC.

The rearrangement links TRBV6-6 to TRBJ2-7; D is unclear. The CDR3 sequence is 12 residues long. Deletions cut 0 bases from V and 6 bases from J, with 6 bases between. The germline CDR1 and CDR2 sequences are MNHNY and SVGAGI (reference sequence). Here the CDR3 reads CASSYSKFEQYF. In DNA form, the CDR3 reads TGTGCCAGCAGTTACTCTAAGTTCGAGCAGTACTTC.

The rearrangement uses TRBV30 and TRBJ2-2; perhaps TRBD2 as D (6 bases). Germline lookup yields CDR1 GTSNPN and CDR2 SVGIG (reference sequence). The CDR3 is made up of 15 amino acids. Trimming cost V 3 bases and J 5 bases, with 16 bases left between them. The CDR3 here is CAWRAAGLLTGELFF. CDR3 sequence (DNA): TGTGCCTGGAGGGCGGCGGGACTTCTAACCGGGGAGCTGTTTTTT. The entire variable domain, with the rest obtained from reference TRBV30 and TRBJ2-2, is as follows: SQTIHQWPATLVQPVGSPLSLECTVEGTSNPNLYWYRQAAGRGLQLLFYSVGIGQISSEVPQNLSASRPQDRQFILSSKKLLLSDSGFYLCAWRAAGLLTGELFFGEGSRLTVL.

This clone has a handful of counts. V usage is TRBV6-5 and J usage is TRBJ2-1; TRBD2 aligns across 10 bases. The V gene's germline CDR1 is MNHEY and CDR2 SVGAGI. With V trimmed by 2 bases and J by 1 base, 2 bases remained unmatched. The CDR3 extends over 16 amino acids. The CDR3 DNA reads as TGTGCCAGCAGTTACAGCGGGGGGGGGTCCTACAATGAGCAGTTCTTC. Amino acid sequence: CASSYSGGGSYNEQFF.

V and J are TRBV2 and TRBJ2-7, with TRBD1 matching 8 bases. The trim removed 1 base at V and 2 bases at J, leaving 1 base unmatched. CDR3 length equals 14 residues. Germline CDR1 reads SNHLY; CDR2 reads FYNNEI. In nucleotides, the CDR3 is TGTGCCAGCAGTGAAGGGGACAGGACCTACGAGCAGTACTTC. Its translation is CASSEGDRTYEQYF.

This sequence joins TRBV5-1 and TRBJ2-1; no clear D gene. CDR3 length equals 20 residues. V lost 1 base and J lost 8, with 31 bases in between. Germline CDR1 SGHRS, CDR2 YFSETQ. The DNA of the CDR3 is TGCGCCAGCAGCTTGTTCGGTTCCCCCCCCTTTCTTTTAGGCTATGATGAGCAGTTCTTC. The encoded protein is CASSLFGSPPFLLGYDEQFF.

A remark on this clone: Different DNA sequences within this sample yield the same CDR3. The J gene is TRBJ2-1, the V gene TRBV20-1; D remains ambiguous. Germline lookup yields CDR1 DFQATT and CDR2 SNEGSKA (reference sequence). Trimming stripped 3 bases from V and 6 bases from J, with 3 bases between. This CDR3 has 10 residues. The CDR3 bases are TGCAGTGCTAGCTCCAATGAGCAGTTCTTC. Protein: CSASSNEQFF.

The chain has TRBV29-1 and TRBJ2-3, with a tentative D call TRBD1 (5 bases). CDR3 length: 11 residues. V was shortened by 7 bases and J by 4 bases, with 9 bases between the two germline ends. Germline lookup yields CDR1 SQVTM and CDR2 ANQGSEA. The CDR3 is CSEGAPDTQYF. The CDR3, as DNA: TGCAGCGAAGGGGCCCCAGATACGCAGTATTTT.

The chain is built from TRBV5-8 and TRBJ2-3; possibly TRBD1 for D (5 bases). Germline V gene sequence: CDR1 SGHTS, CDR2 YDEGEE. Trimming removed 4 bases at V and 2 bases at J, with 20 bases between. This CDR3 has 17 residues. The chain's CDR3 is CASSASSDRLITDTQYF. CDR3 coding DNA: TGTGCCAGCAGCGCCTCCTCAGACAGACTCATCACAGATACGCAGTATTTT. Supplemented by reference TRBV5-8 and TRBJ2-3, the full variable domain reads EAGVTQSPTHLIKTRGQQATLRCSPISGHTSVYWYQQALGLGLQFLLWYDEGEERNRGNFPPRFSGRQFPNYSSELNVNALELEDSALYLCASSASSDRLITDTQYFGPGTRLTVL.

J is TRBJ2-2 and V is TRBV6-5; D not resolved. The ends were cut back, 5 bases at V and 1 base at J, with 8 bases in the middle. The CDR3 covers 14 residues. Germline assignment: CDR1 MNHEY and CDR2 SVGAGI. The CDR3 nucleotides are TGTGCCAGCAGTCGCTTGCAGAACACCGGGGAGCTGTTTTTT. This sequence encodes CASSRLQNTGELFF.

V and J are TRBV5-1 and TRBJ1-4; 8 nucleotides agree with TRBD1. The J segment lost 0 bases and the V segment lost 6 bases, leaving 10 bases of the junction unmatched. This CDR3 is 17 amino acids long. Germline CDR1 and CDR2: SGHRS and YFSETQ. CDR3 amino acids: CASNYIDRGATNEKLFF. In nucleotides, the CDR3 is TGCGCCAGCAACTATATCGACAGGGGAGCAACTAATGAAAAACTGTTTTTT.

The chain uses TRBV5-4 and TRBJ2-3; D possibly corresponds to TRBD2 (5 bases). The CDR3 is 14 amino acids. The V end was cut by 4 bases, the J end by 7 bases, with 16 bases between. CDR1 is SGHNT and CDR2 is YYREEE in the germline V gene (reference sequence). CDR3 in DNA: TGTGCCAGCAGCCCTAGACTACCGTCCAATACGCAGTATTTT. The encoded protein is CASSPRLPSNTQYF.

CDR3 loop: CASSHNRPRTANTEAFF. The CDR3 coding sequence is TGTGCCAGCAGCCACAACCGTCCCAGGACAGCCAACACTGAAGCTTTCTTT. The chain couples TRBV14 to TRBJ1-1, with D possibly being TRBD1 (6 bases). Germline V lookup: CDR1 SGHDN, CDR2 FVKESK. The length of the CDR3 is 17 residues. V shed 3 bases and J shed 2 bases, with 19 bases lying between them. The full variable domain, rest sourced from reference TRBV14 and TRBJ1-1, is EAGVTQFPSHSVIEKGQTVTLRCDPISGHDNLYWYRRVMGKEIKFLLHFVKESKQDESGMPNNRFLAERTGGTYSTLKVQPAELEDSGVYFCASSHNRPRTANTEAFFGQGTRLTVV.

This clone was picked up one time. This chain links TRBV5-1 with TRBJ2-1; D uncertain. This CDR3 contains 15 residues. Germline V gene sequence: CDR1 SGHRS, CDR2 YFSETQ. The V gene lost 0 bases and the J gene lost 9 bases, with 16 bases spanning the gap. The CDR3 loop is CASSLAPVLSGEQFF. The CDR3 coding sequence is TGCGCCAGCAGCTTGGCCCCGGTGCTATCGGGTGAGCAGTTCTTC.

The rearrangement joins TRBV7-2 to TRBJ2-5; 8 bases fit TRBD1. This CDR3 has 18 amino acids. CDR1 and CDR2 from the germline V gene are SGHTA and FQGNSA. V trimming: 2 bases; J trimming: 3 bases; junction bases outside the gene matches: 14. The CDR3 protein is CASSLRTGKEGREETQYF. CDR3 bases: TGTGCCAGCAGCTTAAGGACAGGGAAAGAAGGAAGGGAAGAGACCCAGTACTTC.

This chain's CDR3 is CASNVLGTSGGIAKNIQYF. DNA for the CDR3: TGTGCCAGCAACGTTTTGGGGACTAGCGGGGGCATAGCCAAAAACATTCAGTACTTC. This chain links TRBV11-2 with TRBJ2-4, with 14 bases lining up with TRBD2. The V gene's germline CDR1 is SGHAT and CDR2 FQNNGV. The trim removed 7 bases at V and 0 bases at J, leaving 11 bases unmatched. The CDR3 extends over 19 amino acids.

This clone was counted once. The chain is built from TRBV18 and TRBJ2-5; 7 bases fit TRBD1. The ends lost 3 bases at V and 5 bases at J; junction bases unmatched: 15. The length of the CDR3 is 17 residues. Germline assignment: CDR1 KGHSH and CDR2 LQKENI. The CDR3 loop reads CASSPGIDRVSWETQYF. The CDR3, as DNA: TGTGCCAGCTCACCGGGTATAGACAGGGTTTCTTGGGAGACCCAGTACTTC. The whole variable domain, filled in from reference TRBV18 and TRBJ2-5, reads NAGVMQNPRHLVRRRGQEARLRCSPMKGHSHVYWYRQLPEEGLKFMVYLQKENIIDESGMPKERFSAEFPKEGPSILRIQQVVRGDSAAYFCASSPGIDRVSWETQYFGPGTRLLVL.

The chain employs TRBV19 and TRBJ1-4; TRBD1 is a possible D gene (5 bases). The CDR3 extends over 16 amino acids. V lost 4 bases and J lost 8, with 20 bases in between. In germline, CDR1 is LNHDA, CDR2 SQIVND (reference sequence). The CDR3 reads CASSTLWGGGGEKLFF. In DNA, the CDR3 is TGTGCCAGTAGTACCCTCTGGGGGGGTGGAGGAGAAAAACTGTTTTTT.

The chain carries TRBV5-1 and TRBJ2-1; D gene ambiguous. Germline assignment: CDR1 SGHRS and CDR2 YFSETQ. This CDR3 contains 12 residues. V was shortened by 0 bases and J by 10 bases, with 8 bases between the two germline ends. DNA for the CDR3: TGCGCCAGCAGCTTGGCAGGCCCCGAGCAGTTCTTC. It translates to CASSLAGPEQFF.

This chain joins TRBV4-3 and TRBJ1-3; D remains unclear. The germline V gene has CDR1 LGHNA and CDR2 YSLEER. V lost 4 bases to trimming and J lost 0 bases, with 13 bases between them. This CDR3 spans 16 amino acids. For the CDR3, the DNA is TGCGCCAGCAGCCGGCAGCAGTGGAGCTCTGGAAACACCATATATTTT. Its translation: CASSRQQWSSGNTIYF.

This clone was found once. The rearrangement links TRBV7-7 to TRBJ2-6; D is unclear. CDR3 length: 18 amino acids. Germline CDR1 is SSHAT and CDR2 is FNYEAQ (reference sequence). V was trimmed by 5 bases and J by 5 bases, leaving 22 bases between them. This chain's CDR3 is CASSSQIVPQSRANVLTF. As DNA, the CDR3 is TGTGCCAGCAGCAGTCAGATAGTGCCACAAAGTCGGGCCAACGTCCTGACTTTC.

The chain couples TRBV14 to TRBJ2-5; tentatively, D is TRBD1 (6 bases). Trimming took off 4 bases at V and 1 base at J, with 13 bases between the two ends. The germline gives CDR1 SGHDN, CDR2 FVKESK. This CDR3 is built from 15 residues. The DNA of the CDR3 is TGTGCCAGCAGCCGGATCCGGGACACCCAAGAGACCCAGTACTTC. Protein product: CASSRIRDTQETQYF. Full variable domain (missing parts from reference TRBV14 and TRBJ2-5): EAGVTQFPSHSVIEKGQTVTLRCDPISGHDNLYWYRRVMGKEIKFLLHFVKESKQDESGMPNNRFLAERTGGTYSTLKVQPAELEDSGVYFCASSRIRDTQETQYFGPGTRLLVL.

The chain has TRBV21-1 and TRBJ2-3; the D segment call TRBD2 is taken from the table without a DNA check. TRBV21-1 is recorded as a pseudogene. The CDR3 is 17 residues long. In DNA, the CDR3 is TGTGCCAGCAGCAAAGGTCAGACTAGCGGCAGCACAGATACGCAGTATTTT. Residues: CASSKGQTSGSTDTQYF.

This rearrangement joins TRBV18 to TRBJ2-7; 8 bases are shared with TRBD1. Germline V gene data show CDR1 as KGHSH and CDR2 as LQKENI. The junction had 7 bases not matched to a gene; V was cut back by 0 bases and J by 3 bases. The CDR3 length is 16 residues. The CDR3 reads CASSPPRPGGFYEQYF. CDR3 sequence (DNA): TGTGCCAGCTCACCACCTAGGCCAGGGGGCTTCTACGAGCAGTACTTC.

A single count supports this clone. The genes are TRBV7-2 and TRBJ2-7, with 9 bases aligning to TRBD1. V was pared by 1 base and J by 3 bases, with 10 bases of the junction left unmatched. The CDR3 spans 17 residues. Germline loops: CDR1 SGHTA, CDR2 FQGNSA. The CDR3 loop reads CASSLVTGTGRIYEQYF. The DNA of the CDR3 is TGTGCCAGCAGCTTAGTGACCGGGACAGGGCGCATCTACGAGCAGTACTTC.

The rearrangement uses TRBV9 and TRBJ2-2; D call uncertain. V was shortened by 4 bases and J by 8 bases, with 9 bases between the two germline ends. CDR3 length: 12 amino acids. The germline gives CDR1 SGDLS, CDR2 YYNGEE. CDR3 nucleotide sequence: TGTGCCAGCAGCACGCCGACAGGGGAGCTGTTTTTT. It yields the protein CASSTPTGELFF.

The chain recombines TRBV7-2 with TRBJ2-5, with a possible D match to TRBD2 (6 bases). V lost 2 bases and J lost 5, with 15 bases in between. This CDR3 comprises 15 residues. Looked up from germline, CDR1 is SGHTA and CDR2 is FQGNSA. CDR3 nucleotide sequence: TGTGCCAGCAGCTTATCTCGGGGGTTGCGGGAGACCCAGTACTTC. Amino acid sequence: CASSLSRGLRETQYF.